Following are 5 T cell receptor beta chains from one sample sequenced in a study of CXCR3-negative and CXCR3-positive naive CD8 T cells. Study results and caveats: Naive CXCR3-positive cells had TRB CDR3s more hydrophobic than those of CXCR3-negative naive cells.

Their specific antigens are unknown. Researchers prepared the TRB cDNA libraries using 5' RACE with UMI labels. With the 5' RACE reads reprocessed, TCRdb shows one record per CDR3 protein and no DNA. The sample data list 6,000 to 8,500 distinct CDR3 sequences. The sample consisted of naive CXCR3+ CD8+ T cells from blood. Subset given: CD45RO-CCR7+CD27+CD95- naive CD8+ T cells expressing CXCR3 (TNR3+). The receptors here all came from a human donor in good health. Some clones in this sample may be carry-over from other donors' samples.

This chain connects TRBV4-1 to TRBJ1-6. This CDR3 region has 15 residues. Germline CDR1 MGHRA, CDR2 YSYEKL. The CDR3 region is CASSRGLSSGPPLHF.

CDR3 sequence reads: CAISPGGGSNQPQHF. V is TRBV10-3 and J is TRBJ1-5. The CDR3 contains 15 residues. The germline V gene has CDR1 ENHRY and CDR2 SYGVKD.

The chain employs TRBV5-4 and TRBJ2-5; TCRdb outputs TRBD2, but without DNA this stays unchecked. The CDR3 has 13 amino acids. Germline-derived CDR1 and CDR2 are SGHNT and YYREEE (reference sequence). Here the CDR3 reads CASSIDPEETQYF.

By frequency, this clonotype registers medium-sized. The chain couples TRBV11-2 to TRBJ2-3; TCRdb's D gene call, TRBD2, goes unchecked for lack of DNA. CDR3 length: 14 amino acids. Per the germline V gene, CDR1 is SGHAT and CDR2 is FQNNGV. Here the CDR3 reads CASRSGGALNTQYF.

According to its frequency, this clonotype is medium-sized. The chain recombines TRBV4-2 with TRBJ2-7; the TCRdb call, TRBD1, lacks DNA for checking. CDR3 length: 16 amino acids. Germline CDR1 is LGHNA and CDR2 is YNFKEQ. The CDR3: CASSLLTTGGNYEQYF.